This T cell receptor (beta chain) was found in a study of blood T cell repertoires in COVID-19. Overall study: Some COVID-19 samples were acute and others convalescent; all came from the United States, Italy and Spain.

The assay was immunoSEQ multiplex PCR, and TCRdb's table has in-frame clones only and misses some. In the table there are 200,000 or so clones, roughly 89% of which are singletons. J was trimmed by 1 base and V by 4 bases; bases with no gene match: 0. The CDR3 loop spans 13 amino acids. Germline assignment: CDR1 SNHLY and CDR2 FYNNEI. The cohort comprised adults aged roughly 18 to 90 years residing in approximately 25 US areas. The clonotype was recovered from a woman aged 40 to 50 with acute COVID-19. Source material: PBMCs or T cells enriched from blood (not recorded which). The chain is built from TRBV2 and TRBJ2-5; 7 nucleotides match TRBD2. CDR3 bases: TGTGCCAGCAGTGGGACTAGCCAAGAGACCCAGTACTTC. Translating it yields CASSGTSQETQYF.